The source of this T cell receptor beta chain is a study of T cell repertoires in cytomegalovirus infection (dated by TCRdb to between 2017 and 2020). Study-level background: Because public TCR beta signatures pointed to carriage of CMV infection together with the matching HLA type, the HLA type of each donor mattered for the analysis.

With respect to this clonotype: Its recognized antigen is unknown. The input lacks base qualities; no much larger clone sits a single base away.

Reading the germline V gene gives CDR1 SGHVS and CDR2 FNYEAQ. At the junction V is shortened by 7 bases and J by 4 bases; bases outside the gene matches: 6. Including cysteine and phenylalanine, the CDR3 has 13 amino acids. Just the 39-base CDR3 DNA is kept, in frame starting at base 1. The sequencer was an Illumina HiSeq 1500. TCRdb trimmed the raw reads at Q25, called clones with MiXCR and kept productive beta chains. Each CDR3 protein gets just one entry, which takes the most common genes and DNA from the rows behind it. The sample yields over 250,000 distinct CDR3 sequences; about a quarter were counted once. Approximately 15% of the sample is held by the ten biggest clonotypes. What the study reported, not specific to this receptor: In both this cohort and an independent roughly 360-donor cohort, the cumulative frequency of public TCR beta family members distinguished carriers of CMV infection plus the relevant HLA type. The ex vivo response was dominated by HLA-C-restricted CMV-specific TCR beta clonotypes, and the single most frequent clonotype in two of eight donors was supplied by these HLA-C-restricted clonotypes.

This clonotype originated in a human donor in good health (CMV status not recorded). Some clones in this sample may be carry-over from other donors' samples. In this chain, TRBV7-6 is recombined with TRBJ2-7, with 8 middle bases fitting TRBD2. Sample: PBMCs. The nucleotides read TGTGCCAGCATCCCGGGGGGGGGGTACGAGCAGTACTTC. It translates as CASIPGGGYEQYF.